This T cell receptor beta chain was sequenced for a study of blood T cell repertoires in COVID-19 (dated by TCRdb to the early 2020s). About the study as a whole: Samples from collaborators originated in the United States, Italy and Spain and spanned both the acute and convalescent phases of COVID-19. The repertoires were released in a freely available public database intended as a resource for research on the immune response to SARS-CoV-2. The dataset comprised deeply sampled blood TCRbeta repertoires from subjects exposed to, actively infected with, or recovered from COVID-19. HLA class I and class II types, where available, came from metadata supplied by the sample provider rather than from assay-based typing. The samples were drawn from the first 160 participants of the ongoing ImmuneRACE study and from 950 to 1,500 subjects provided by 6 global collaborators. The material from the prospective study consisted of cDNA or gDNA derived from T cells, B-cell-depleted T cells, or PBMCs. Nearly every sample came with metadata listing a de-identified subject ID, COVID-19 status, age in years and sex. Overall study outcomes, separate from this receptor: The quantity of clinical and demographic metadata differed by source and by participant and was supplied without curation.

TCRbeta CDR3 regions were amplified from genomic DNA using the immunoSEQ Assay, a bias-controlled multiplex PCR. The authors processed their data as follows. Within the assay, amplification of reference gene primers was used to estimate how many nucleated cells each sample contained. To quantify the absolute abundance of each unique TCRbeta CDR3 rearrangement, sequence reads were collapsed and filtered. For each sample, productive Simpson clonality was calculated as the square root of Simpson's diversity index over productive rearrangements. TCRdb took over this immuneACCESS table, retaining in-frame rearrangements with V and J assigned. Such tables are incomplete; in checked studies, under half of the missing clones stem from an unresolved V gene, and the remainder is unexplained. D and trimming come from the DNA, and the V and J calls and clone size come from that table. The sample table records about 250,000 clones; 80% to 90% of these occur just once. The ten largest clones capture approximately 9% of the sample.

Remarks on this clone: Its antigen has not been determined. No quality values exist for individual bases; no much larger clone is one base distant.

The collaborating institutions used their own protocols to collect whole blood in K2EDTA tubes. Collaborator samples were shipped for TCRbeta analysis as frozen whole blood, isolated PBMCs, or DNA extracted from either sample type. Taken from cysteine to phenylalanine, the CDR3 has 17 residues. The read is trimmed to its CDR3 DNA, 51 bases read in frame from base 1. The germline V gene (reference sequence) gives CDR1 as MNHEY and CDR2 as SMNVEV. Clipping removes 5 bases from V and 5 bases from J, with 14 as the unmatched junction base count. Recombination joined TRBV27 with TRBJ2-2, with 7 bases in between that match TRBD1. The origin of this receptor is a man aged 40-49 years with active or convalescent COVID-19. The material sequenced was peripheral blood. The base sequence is TGTGCCAGCAGTCCAAATCCTTGGACAGGAAATACCGGGGAGCTGTTTTTT. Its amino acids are CASSPNPWTGNTGELFF.